This record concerns one T cell receptor (beta chain) sequence. This clone has just one count. Its cognate antigen has yet to be identified. The sample holds no much larger clone one base away, and base qualities are not on file. Each collaborating institution followed its own protocols to collect whole blood in K2EDTA tubes. Collaborator samples were shipped for TCRbeta analysis as frozen whole blood, isolated PBMCs, or DNA extracted from either sample type. These data are taken from a study of blood T cell repertoires in COVID-19 (dated by TCRdb to 2018 to 2021). About the full investigation: The collaborator samples originated in the United States, Italy and Spain and spanned the acute and convalescent phases of COVID-19. The material from the prospective study consisted of cDNA or gDNA derived from T cells, B-cell-depleted T cells, or PBMCs. Deeply sampled blood TCRbeta repertoires from subjects exposed to, actively infected with, or recovered from COVID-19 were included in the dataset. The repertoires were released in a freely available public database intended as a resource for research on the immune response to SARS-CoV-2. The samples were drawn from two sources: the first 160 participants of the ongoing ImmuneRACE study, and 1,000 to 1,500 subjects contributed by 6 global collaborators. Nearly every sample came with metadata listing a de-identified subject ID, COVID-19 status, age in years and sex. HLA class I and class II types, where available, came from metadata supplied by the sample provider rather than from assay-based typing. What the authors observed across the whole study: Clinical and demographic metadata were provided uncurated, with the amount varying by source and participant.

The immunoSEQ Assay, a bias-controlled multiplex PCR, was used to amplify TCRbeta CDR3 regions from genomic DNA. The study's processing was this. Nucleated cell counts per sample were estimated from amplification of reference gene primers within the assay. To quantify the absolute abundance of each unique TCRbeta CDR3 rearrangement, sequence reads were collapsed and filtered. For each sample, productive Simpson clonality was calculated by taking the square root of Simpson's diversity index across productive rearrangements. TCRdb provides this immuneACCESS table in a form limited to in-frame rearrangements. Some clones are lacking; in checked studies, under half of them reflect an unresolved V gene, and why the rest are absent is not known. The V and J calls and clone size are taken from that table; D and trimming were inferred from the DNA. The sample records about 58,000 clones, around 76% of which are singletons. The top ten clones comprise roughly 5% of the sample.

The receptor was isolated from a human donor in a cohort sampled during active COVID-19. What was sequenced was peripheral blood.

The DNA sequence is as follows: TGCACCAGCAGCCAATCCCGCCCCCCAGGGGGACAAGAGACCCAGTACTTC. This codes for CTSSQSRPPGGQETQYF. The chain uses TRBV1 and TRBJ2-5; whether TRBD1, the table's D call, matches the DNA was not checked. TRBV1 is an annotated pseudogene. CDR3 length: 17 amino acids, cysteine to phenylalanine. Here the CDR3 DNA is all that survives: 51 bases in frame from base 1.